Listed here are 24 T cell receptor beta chains from one sample, sequenced in a study of CD8 T cells in Susac syndrome. When the RNA was reverse transcribed, random hexamers were used with an input of roughly 0.45 to 1 ug. TCRdb analysed the immunoSEQ multiplex PCR reads with MiXCR anew, one entry per CDR3 protein. In the table there are 330,000 or so distinct CDR3 sequences, about 91% of which are singletons. Source material: CD8+ T cells from PBMCs. Every receptor here comes from a human donor with multiple sclerosis.

CDR3 protein: CASSPRTSGRGRADTQYF. Written as DNA, the CDR3 is TGTGCCAGCAGTCCGCGGACTAGCGGGAGAGGTAGAGCAGATACGCAGTATTTT. The chain links TRBV28 to TRBJ2-3; 13 bases agree with TRBD2. The CDR3 is 18 amino acids. V shed 5 bases, J shed 4 bases, and the junction held 12 bases outside the gene matches. Germline loops: CDR1 MDHEN, CDR2 SYDVKM.

This chain joins TRBV29-1 and TRBJ2-1; maybe TRBD1 (6 bases). The germline V and J ends were trimmed by 4 bases and 4 bases, with 11 bases remaining between them. The CDR3 covers 13 residues. CDR1 is SQVTM and CDR2 is ANQGSEA in the germline V gene. The CDR3 loop reads CSVGAGEYNEQFF. Written as DNA, the CDR3 is TGCAGCGTTGGGGCAGGGGAGTACAATGAGCAGTTCTTC.

The chain employs TRBV2 and TRBJ2-3, with D possibly TRBD2 on 7 matching bases. Trimming removed 11 bases at V and 5 bases at J, with 11 bases between. Per the germline V gene, CDR1 is SNHLY and CDR2 is FYNNEI. This CDR3 region has 11 residues. The CDR3 DNA sequence: TGTGCCGAAGGGGGGGTAGATACGCAGTATTTT. This sequence encodes CAEGGVDTQYF.

The chain recombines TRBV6-1 with TRBJ1-2, with D uncertain. Trimming cost V 3 bases and J 1 base, with 12 bases left between them. This CDR3 spans 15 amino acids. The germline CDR1 and CDR2 sequences are MNHNS and SASEGT. The CDR3 loop is CASSEGDVGNYGYTF. CDR3 DNA: TGTGCCAGCAGTGAGGGTGACGTTGGTAACTATGGCTACACCTTC.

The V and J genes are TRBV29-1 and TRBJ2-7; TRBD1 agrees at 9 bases. Per germline, CDR1 SQVTM and CDR2 ANQGSEA. Trimming took 7 bases from V and 2 from J; bases not matched to a gene: 6. The CDR3 is 13 residues long. CDR3 sequence reads: CSARTGATYEQYF. DNA of the CDR3: TGCAGCGCCAGGACAGGGGCAACCTACGAGCAGTACTTC.

The CDR3 sequence is CASSQVREVVETQYF. The CDR3, as DNA: TGTGCCAGCAGCCAAGTGAGGGAGGTGGTAGAGACCCAGTACTTC. The J gene is TRBJ2-5, the V gene TRBV14, with a possible D match to TRBD2 (6 bases). Germline assignment: CDR1 SGHDN and CDR2 FVKESK. V was shortened by 1 base and J by 4 bases, with 13 bases between the two germline ends. The CDR3 covers 15 residues.

CDR3 amino acids: CSATAGLEQYF. CDR3 coding DNA: TGCAGCGCTACTGCGGGTCTCGAGCAGTACTTC. The chain couples TRBV29-1 to TRBJ2-7, with D tentatively TRBD2 (5 bases). V was cut by 7 bases and J by 6 bases, with 13 bases left in between. This CDR3 spans 11 amino acids. The germline gives CDR1 SQVTM, CDR2 ANQGSEA.

The V call is TRBV6-4, the J call TRBJ2-1; 9 nucleotides line up with TRBD1. This CDR3 spans 15 amino acids. Germline V gene data show CDR1 as MRHNA and CDR2 as SNTAGT. J gave up 2 bases and V 2 bases, and 1 base lay outside the gene matches. The CDR3 protein is CASSDRTGAYNEQFF. Here the CDR3 DNA reads TGTGCCAGCAGTGACAGGACAGGGGCCTACAATGAGCAGTTCTTC.

This chain connects TRBV14 to TRBJ2-1; D might be TRBD1 (6 bases). Trimming left V 4 bases short and J 9 bases short, with 19 bases between. The CDR3 covers 15 residues. Germline CDR1 and CDR2: SGHDN and FVKESK. As DNA, the CDR3 is TGTGCCAGCAGCCTATTGGGGGCCCCGGTAGTTGAGCAGTTCTTC. It codes for CASSLLGAPVVEQFF.

The chain couples TRBV20-1 to TRBJ2-4; the D gene is possibly TRBD1 (6 bases). The CDR3 contains 13 residues. V dropped 1 base and J dropped 9 bases, with 13 bases sitting between them. The germline V gene has CDR1 DFQATT and CDR2 SNEGSKA (reference sequence). CDR3 sequence (DNA): TGCAGTGCTAGAGTACGGACAGTTGGCATTCAGTACTTC. It translates to CSARVRTVGIQYF.

The rearrangement links TRBV30 to TRBJ1-6, with 10 bases aligning to TRBD1. Germline CDR1 and CDR2: GTSNPN and SVGIG (reference sequence). This CDR3 spans 14 amino acids. Unmatched junction bases numbered 3, after V lost 0 bases and J lost 10 bases. The CDR3 coding sequence is TGTGCCTGGAGTGTAGGGACAGGGGTATCACCCCTCCACTTT. This encodes CAWSVGTGVSPLHF.

The chain carries TRBV27 and TRBJ2-7; TRBD1 matches 8 bases. Germline V lookup: CDR1 MNHEY, CDR2 SMNVEV (reference sequence). CDR3 length: 12 residues. Trimming removed 5 bases from V and 7 bases from J; junction bases left unmatched: 4. CDR3 bases: TGTGCCAGCAGTCCTCGGACAGGGGAGCAGTACTTC. Protein sequence: CASSPRTGEQYF.

This chain connects TRBV2 to TRBJ2-3; the D gene is possibly TRBD2 (7 bases). Germline CDR1 SNHLY, CDR2 FYNNEI. The CDR3 totals 13 residues. V was trimmed by 6 bases and J by 6 bases, leaving 13 bases between them. The CDR3 DNA is TGTGCCAGCAGGGCGGGGGCACTGGATACGCAGTATTTT. This gives the protein CASRAGALDTQYF.

The chain recombines TRBV12-3 or TRBV12-4 with TRBJ2-7, with TRBD1 identical over 7 bases. The CDR3 loop spans 13 amino acids. J gave up 5 bases and V 1 base, and 2 bases lay outside the gene matches. The chain's CDR3 is CASSLEGADEQYF. The CDR3 DNA reads as TGTGCCAGCAGTTTAGAGGGGGCCGACGAGCAGTACTTC.

The V and J genes are TRBV5-1 and TRBJ1-1; no clear D. This CDR3 is 13 amino acids long. V lost 0 bases to trimming and J lost 2 bases, with 5 bases between them. CDR1 SGHRS and CDR2 YFSETQ come from the germline V gene. This chain's CDR3 is CASSLDTNTEAFF. The CDR3 DNA sequence: TGCGCCAGCAGCTTGGACACTAACACTGAAGCTTTCTTT.

This chain joins TRBV27 and TRBJ2-7, with TRBD2 matching 14 bases. Germline CDR1 MNHEY, CDR2 SMNVEV (reference sequence). V was pared by 5 bases and J by 6 bases, with 12 bases of the junction left unmatched. The CDR3 extends over 17 amino acids. The chain's CDR3 is CASSPSGGLAGEAEQYF. The CDR3 bases are TGTGCCAGCAGTCCATCCGGGGGACTAGCGGGAGAAGCCGAGCAGTACTTC.

This chain uses TRBV7-9 with TRBJ1-2; 7 bases align to TRBD1. The V gene's germline CDR1 is SEHNR and CDR2 FQNEAQ (reference sequence). V lost 4 bases to trimming and J lost 6 bases; unmatched junction nucleotides: 8. CDR3 size: 14 residues. In nucleotides, the CDR3 is TGTGCCAGCAGCTACGTCGGGACAGTCAATGGCTACACCTTC. Protein: CASSYVGTVNGYTF.

The chain recombines TRBV4-2 with TRBJ2-5, with 12 positions matching TRBD2. CDR1 LGHNA and CDR2 YNFKEQ come from the germline V gene. This CDR3 region has 18 residues. V gave up 0 bases and J gave up 2 bases; unmatched junction bases: 7. CDR3 in DNA: TGTGCCAGCAGCCAAGAACTAGCGGGAGGCCCTACGCAAGAGACCCAGTACTTC. Its translation: CASSQELAGGPTQETQYF.

The sample holds a few counts of this clonotype. The J gene is TRBJ2-7, the V gene TRBV29-1; TRBD2 is a possible D gene (5 bases). This CDR3 comprises 12 residues. CDR1 and CDR2 from the germline V gene are SQVTM and ANQGSEA. The V end was cut by 4 bases, the J end by 1 base, with 8 bases between. CDR3 in amino acids: CSVGGQSYEQYF. Written as DNA, the CDR3 is TGCAGCGTTGGCGGGCAATCCTACGAGCAGTACTTC.

V is TRBV13 and J is TRBJ2-7, with 11 nucleotides matching TRBD2. The V gene's germline CDR1 is PRHDT and CDR2 FYEKMQ (reference sequence). V was pared by 5 bases and J by 3 bases, with 6 bases of the junction left unmatched. This CDR3 region has 15 residues. CDR3 loop: CASSPSGGPLYEQYF. The CDR3 region has the DNA TGTGCCAGCAGCCCTAGCGGGGGGCCCCTCTACGAGCAGTACTTC.

The chain joins TRBV19 to TRBJ2-1, with TRBD2 as a possible D gene (5 bases). CDR3 size: 15 residues. V gave up 3 bases and J gave up 0 bases, with 9 bases separating them. Per germline, CDR1 LNHDA and CDR2 SQIVND (reference sequence). Written as DNA, the CDR3 is TGTGCCAGTAGTATCGGGGATCGCTCCTACAATGAGCAGTTCTTC. Translated, it gives CASSIGDRSYNEQFF.

This chain connects TRBV28 to TRBJ1-2; 9 positions agree with TRBD1. Unmatched junction bases numbered 10, after V lost 5 bases and J lost 0 bases. CDR3 length: 17 residues. Germline V gene sequence: CDR1 MDHEN, CDR2 SYDVKM. CDR3 DNA: TGTGCCAGCAGTCCCATGGGACAGGGCTATACTAACTATGGCTACACCTTC. It translates to CASSPMGQGYTNYGYTF.

Only a few counts were recorded for this clonotype. The rearrangement links TRBV4-2 to TRBJ2-7; D may be TRBD1 (5 bases). The CDR3 consists of 17 residues. Trimming removed 0 bases from V and 1 base from J, with 16 bases in between. The germline V gene encodes CDR1 LGHNA and CDR2 YNFKEQ. CDR3 sequence reads: CASSQDSAARGSYEQYF. In DNA form, the CDR3 reads TGTGCCAGCAGCCAAGATTCCGCGGCTAGGGGATCCTACGAGCAGTACTTC.

The rearrangement links TRBV20-1 to TRBJ1-5; the D is unclear. Looked up from germline, CDR1 is DFQATT and CDR2 is SNEGSKA (reference sequence). Trimming pared 6 bases from V and 1 base from J, leaving 19 bases between. The CDR3 runs to 16 residues. Here the CDR3 DNA reads TGCAGTGCCCGAATCTGGGGAGGGCAGAGCAATCAGCCCCAGCATTTT. Encoded protein: CSARIWGGQSNQPQHF.